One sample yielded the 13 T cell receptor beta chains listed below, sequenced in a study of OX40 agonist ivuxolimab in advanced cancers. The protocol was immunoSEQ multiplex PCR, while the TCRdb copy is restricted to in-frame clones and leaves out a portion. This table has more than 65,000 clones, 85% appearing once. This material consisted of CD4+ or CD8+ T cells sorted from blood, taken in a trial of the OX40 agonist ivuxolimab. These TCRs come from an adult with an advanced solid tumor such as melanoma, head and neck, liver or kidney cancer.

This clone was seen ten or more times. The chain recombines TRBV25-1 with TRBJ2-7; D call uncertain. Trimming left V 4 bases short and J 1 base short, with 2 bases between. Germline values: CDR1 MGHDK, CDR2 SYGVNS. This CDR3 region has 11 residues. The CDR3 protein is CASSGSYEQYF. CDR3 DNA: TGTGCCAGCAGTGGTTCCTACGAGCAGTACTTC.

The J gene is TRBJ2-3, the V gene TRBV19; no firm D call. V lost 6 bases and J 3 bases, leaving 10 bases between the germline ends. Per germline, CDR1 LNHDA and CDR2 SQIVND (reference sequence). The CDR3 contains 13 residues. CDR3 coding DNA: TGTGCCAGTAGCACGTTAGAAACAGATACGCAGTATTTT. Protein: CASSTLETDTQYF.

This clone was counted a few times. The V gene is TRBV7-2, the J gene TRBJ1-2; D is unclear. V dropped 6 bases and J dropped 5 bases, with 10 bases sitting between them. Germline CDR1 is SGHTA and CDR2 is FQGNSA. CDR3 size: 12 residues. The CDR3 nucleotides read TGTGCCAGCAGGGGCTCGGAGTATGGCTACACCTTC. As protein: CASRGSEYGYTF.

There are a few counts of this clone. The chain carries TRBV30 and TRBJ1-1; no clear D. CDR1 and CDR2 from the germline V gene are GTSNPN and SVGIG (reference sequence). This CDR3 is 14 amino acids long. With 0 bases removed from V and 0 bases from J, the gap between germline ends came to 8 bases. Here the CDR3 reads CAWSVGHLNTEAFF. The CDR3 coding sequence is TGTGCCTGGAGTGTCGGGCATTTGAACACTGAAGCTTTCTTT. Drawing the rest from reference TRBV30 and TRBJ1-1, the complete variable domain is SQTIHQWPATLVQPVGSPLSLECTVEGTSNPNLYWYRQAAGRGLQLLFYSVGIGQISSEVPQNLSASRPQDRQFILSSKKLLLSDSGFYLCAWSVGHLNTEAFFGQGTRLTVV.

DNA of the CDR3: TGCGCCAGCAGCCCGGGGGCCACTAGCGTGACAGATACGCAGTATTTT. This gives the protein CASSPGATSVTDTQYF. V gene TRBV5-1 combines with J gene TRBJ2-3; possibly TRBD2 for D (7 bases). Between the trimmed V and J ends, which lost 4 bases and 3 bases, there was a span of 18 bases. The V gene's germline CDR1 is SGHRS and CDR2 YFSETQ. CDR3 length: 16 residues.

This CDR3 reads CASRGLATNEKLFF. The CDR3 nucleotides are TGTGCCAGCAGAGGACTTGCAACTAATGAAAAACTGTTTTTT. J is TRBJ1-4 and V is TRBV6-6; D is uncertain. The CDR3 is 14 amino acids. CDR1 and CDR2 (germline): MNHNY, SVGAGI (reference sequence). V was clipped by 6 bases and J by 0 bases, with 8 bases between them.

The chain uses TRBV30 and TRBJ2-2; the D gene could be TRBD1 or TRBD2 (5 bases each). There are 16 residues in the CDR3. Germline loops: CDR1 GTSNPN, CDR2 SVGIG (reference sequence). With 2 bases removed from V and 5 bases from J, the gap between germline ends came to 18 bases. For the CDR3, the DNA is TGTGCCTGGAGTCTCGGGGCAGGTCCATCAACCGGGGAGCTGTTTTTT. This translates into CAWSLGAGPSTGELFF.

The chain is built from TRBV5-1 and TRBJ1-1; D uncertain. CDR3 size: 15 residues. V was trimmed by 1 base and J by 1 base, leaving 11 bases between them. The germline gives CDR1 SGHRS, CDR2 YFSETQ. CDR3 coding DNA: TGCGCCAGCAGCTTGTTCGGGGATAAGAACACTGAAGCTTTCTTT. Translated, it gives CASSLFGDKNTEAFF.

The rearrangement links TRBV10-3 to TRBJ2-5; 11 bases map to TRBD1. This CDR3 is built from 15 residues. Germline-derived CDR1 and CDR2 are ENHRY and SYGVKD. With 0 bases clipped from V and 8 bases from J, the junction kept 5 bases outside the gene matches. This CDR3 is CAISESDRGLSTQYF. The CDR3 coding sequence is TGTGCCATCAGTGAGTCGGACAGGGGGCTCTCTACCCAGTACTTC.

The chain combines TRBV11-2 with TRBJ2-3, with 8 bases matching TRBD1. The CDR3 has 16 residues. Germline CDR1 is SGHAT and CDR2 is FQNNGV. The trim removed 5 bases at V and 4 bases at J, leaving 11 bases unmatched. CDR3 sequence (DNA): TGTGCCAGCAGCACGAGAATAGGACAGGGAGCAGATACGCAGTATTTT. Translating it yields CASSTRIGQGADTQYF.

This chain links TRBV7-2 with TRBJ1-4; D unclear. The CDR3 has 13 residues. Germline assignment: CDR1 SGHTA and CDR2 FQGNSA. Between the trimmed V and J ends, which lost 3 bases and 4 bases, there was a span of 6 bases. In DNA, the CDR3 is TGTGCCAGCAGCTTCACCATTAATGAAAAACTGTTTTTT. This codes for CASSFTINEKLFF.

The CDR3 spells CASSIMTAAREKLFF. CDR3 bases: TGTGCCAGTAGTATCATGACAGCCGCTAGGGAAAAACTGTTTTTT. The V call is TRBV19, the J call TRBJ1-4; tentative D call: TRBD1 (5 bases). Germline V CDR1 and CDR2: LNHDA, SQIVND (reference sequence). CDR3 length: 15 residues. V was shortened by 3 bases and J by 8 bases, with 16 bases between the two germline ends.

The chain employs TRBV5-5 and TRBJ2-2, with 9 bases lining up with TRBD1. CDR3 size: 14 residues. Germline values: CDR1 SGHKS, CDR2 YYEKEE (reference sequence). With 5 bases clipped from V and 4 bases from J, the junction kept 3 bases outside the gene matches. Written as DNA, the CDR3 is TGTGCCAGCAGACCGGGACAGGGCACCGGGGAGCTGTTTTTT. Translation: CASRPGQGTGELFF.